This T cell receptor beta chain was identified during a study of T cell responses to AZD1222 COVID-19 vaccine. This CDR3 has 15 residues. Trimming at V came to 5 bases and at J to 1 base, leaving 4 bases not matched to a gene. The germline CDR1 and CDR2 sequences are MGHRA and YSYEKL. Second doses at about 4 or about 12 weeks were pooled. The assay was immunoSEQ multiplex PCR, and TCRdb's table has in-frame clones only and misses some. The sample holds some 130,000 clones, around 93% seen once. Comments on this clone: Antigen unknown.

Points from the study as a whole: Among AZD1222 vaccinees, only 5 or 6 were seropositive at baseline. There were mostly white British donors and more females than males, and clonal diversity was possibly underestimated.

The sequence derives from an adult who received the AZD1222 COVID-19 vaccine. The sample here was peripheral blood, taken 28 days after the second AZD1222 dose. The V and J genes are TRBV4-1 and TRBJ1-5; 8 nucleotides agree with TRBD1. CDR3 protein: CASSLDRASNQPQHF. DNA of the CDR3: TGCGCCAGCAGCTTGGACAGGGCGAGCAATCAGCCCCAGCATTTT.